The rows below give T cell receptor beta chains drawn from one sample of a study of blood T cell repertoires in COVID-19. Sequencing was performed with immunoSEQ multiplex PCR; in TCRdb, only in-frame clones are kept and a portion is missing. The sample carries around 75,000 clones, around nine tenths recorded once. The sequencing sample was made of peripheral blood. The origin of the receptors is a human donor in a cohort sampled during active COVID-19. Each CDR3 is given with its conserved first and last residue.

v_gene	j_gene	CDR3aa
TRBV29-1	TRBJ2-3	CSVAQDRGIADTQYF
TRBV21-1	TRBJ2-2	CASSKAGAGQVTGELFF
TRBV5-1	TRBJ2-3	CASSLAPSGSGDTQYF
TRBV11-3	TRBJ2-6	CASSSPPRRPGANVLTF
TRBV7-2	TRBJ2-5	CASSASPDRPRETQYF
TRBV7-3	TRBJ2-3	CASSPNGLAADTQYF
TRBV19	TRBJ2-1	CASSEGSGSLGNEQFF
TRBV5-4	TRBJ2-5	CASSLPQTGAGGTQYF
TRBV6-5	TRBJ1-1	CASSLQVNTEAFF
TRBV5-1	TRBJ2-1	CASSLDGSSYNEQFF
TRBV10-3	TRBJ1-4	CAISESQNRAELFF
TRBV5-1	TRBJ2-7	CASSPRAGGPSYEQYF
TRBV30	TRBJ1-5	CAWSADRDNQPQHF
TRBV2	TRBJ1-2	CASSETGYLYGYTF
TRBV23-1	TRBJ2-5	CASSPAGGAETQYF
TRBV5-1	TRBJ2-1	CASSLITTAYNEQFF
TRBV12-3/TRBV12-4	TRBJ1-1	CASRGGGEAFF
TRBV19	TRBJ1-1	CASSLGQGNTEAFF
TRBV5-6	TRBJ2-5	CASSLLGTQYF
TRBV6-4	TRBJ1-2	CASSDGHHGYTF
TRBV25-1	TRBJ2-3	CASSPRSGTSDTQYF
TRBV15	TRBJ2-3	CATSRVTGGPDTQYF
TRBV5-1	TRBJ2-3	CASSRNGRDTQYF
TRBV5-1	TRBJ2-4	CASSSVLSAGNIQYF
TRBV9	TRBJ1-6	CASSVTDNSPLHF
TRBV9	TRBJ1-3	CASSVSTGTHGNTIYF
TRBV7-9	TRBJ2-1	CASSLGLIVYNEQFF
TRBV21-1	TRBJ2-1	CASSKEAGASSYNEQFF
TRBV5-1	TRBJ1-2	CASSSYRDRDPLLRGYTF
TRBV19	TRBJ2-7	CASRSRANSYEQYF
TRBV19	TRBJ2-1	CASSIAAGSSYNEQFF
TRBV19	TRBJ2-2	CASSISRLNTGELFF
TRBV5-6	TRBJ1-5	CASSSRTGRSSNQPQHF
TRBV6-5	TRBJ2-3	CASSSWTSGSQHTQYF
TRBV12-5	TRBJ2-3	CASGLGAEGTQYF
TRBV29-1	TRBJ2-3	CSVGTSGLSDTQYF
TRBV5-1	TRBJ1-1	CASSRISGEGNTEAFF
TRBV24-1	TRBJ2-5	CATSWTGETQYF
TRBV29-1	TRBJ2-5	CSVKGGQETQYF
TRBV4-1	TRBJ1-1	CASSQGAWGQTEAFF
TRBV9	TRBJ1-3	CASSRGNTIYF
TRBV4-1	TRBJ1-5	CASSQDMSGSNQPQHF
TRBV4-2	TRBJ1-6	CASSQDLRTGGAATGSPLHF
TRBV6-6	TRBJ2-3	CASSWGQGNTDTQYF
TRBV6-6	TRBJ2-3	CASSHAGTGGQDTQYF
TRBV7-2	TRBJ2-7	CASSTWTSGGYEQYF